The clone carrying this TCR beta chain was seen once. These data come from a study of blood T cell repertoires in COVID-19. Study context: The cDNA or gDNA used as material had been derived from T cells, B-cell-depleted T cells, or PBMCs.

Sequenced by immunoSEQ multiplex PCR; TCRdb stores in-frame clones only, minus some. The sample records some 390,000 clones, around nine tenths being singletons. J lost 1 base, V lost 5 bases, and 6 bases had no gene match. The CDR3 consists of 15 residues. The V gene's germline CDR1 is MNHEY and CDR2 SVGAGI. This sequence joins TRBV6-5 and TRBJ2-3; 7 nucleotides match TRBD2. Sequencing input: PBMCs or T cells enriched from blood (not recorded which). The source is a woman younger than 45 who had recovered from COVID-19. CDR3 nucleotides: TGTGCCAGCAGTCTAATAGCGGGCGGCACAGATACGCAGTATTTT. Amino acid sequence: CASSLIAGGTDTQYF.